This T cell receptor (beta chain) was identified during a study of T cell repertoires in cytomegalovirus infection. At the level of the study: Indications came from public TCR beta signatures; they pointed to CMV infection and to a matching HLA type. Notes on the study in general: Summed frequency of shared TCR beta families picked out CMV carriers who also had the relevant HLA. CMV-specific TCR beta clonotypes restricted by HLA-C dominated the ex vivo response.

TCRdb re-called the reads with MiXCR, one entry per CDR3 protein. The sample shows 200,000 to 300,000 distinct CDR3 sequences, 9% to 15% of them seen only once. This CDR3 is 15 amino acids long. Trimming removed 4 bases from V and 4 bases from J, with 13 bases in between. About this clonotype itself: Its antigen is as yet unknown.

Sequenced sample: PBMCs. The chain has TRBV23-1 and TRBJ1-4; D is uncertain. TRBV23-1 is an open reading frame, and its role is uncertain. The origin of this receptor is a human donor in good health (CMV status not recorded). Some clones in this sample may be carry-over from other donors' samples. The CDR3 reads CASSPFEDFNEKLFF. CDR3 DNA sequence: TGCGCCAGCAGTCCATTCGAGGACTTTAATGAAAAACTGTTTTTT.